A selection of T cell receptor beta chains follows, all from one sample in a study of T-cell reconstitution after alpha-beta-depleted transplantation in children. Via MiXCR, TCRdb re-called the PCR reads, giving one row per CDR3 protein. The data show about 78,000 distinct CDR3 sequences, 14% seen once. This material consisted of PBMCs, mostly from graft donor cells, taken 180 days after TCRalphabeta/CD19-depleted stem cell transplant. The receptors originated from a male patient between 2 and 15 years old who had a stem cell transplant for acute lymphoblastic leukemia, so the T cells may come from the graft donor. Each CDR3 is given with its conserved first and last residue.

v_gene,j_gene,CDR3aa
TRBV9,TRBJ1-1,CASSVGDILNTEAFF
TRBV7-6,TRBJ2-5,CASSGRETQYF
TRBV5-4,TRBJ2-5,CASSSPGAQETQYF
TRBV3-1,TRBJ2-1,CASSQGPNSYNEQFF
TRBV7-3,TRBJ2-4,CASSLTGRGKNIQYF
TRBV12-3/TRBV12-4,TRBJ2-5,CASSLRGFRGETQYF
TRBV6-2/TRBV6-3,TRBJ1-2,CASREPGRLYGYTF
TRBV18,TRBJ1-4,CASSRGQGVLNEKLFF
TRBV11-2,TRBJ2-7,CASSLGRRNYEQYF
TRBV5-1,TRBJ2-3,CASSLGRLGTDTQYF
TRBV7-8,TRBJ1-5,CASNRGNQPQHF
TRBV11-2,TRBJ2-1,CASSWTSGGNEQFF
TRBV5-1,TRBJ2-7,CASSSHGYEQYF
TRBV7-3,TRBJ2-3,CASSGQDADTQYF
TRBV28,TRBJ2-1,CASLGGVNEQFF
TRBV4-3,TRBJ2-7,CASSQVGGGYEQYF
TRBV12-5,TRBJ2-3,CASGLVDRGSTDTQYF
TRBV12-3/TRBV12-4,TRBJ1-2,CASSSLSGTGDGYTF
TRBV11-2,TRBJ2-3,CASSLGGPRADTQYF
TRBV7-9,TRBJ1-2,CASRSGGGDGYTF
TRBV20-1,TRBJ1-1,CSAGRDPLTEAFF
TRBV7-9,TRBJ2-1,CASSLGRDEHFF
TRBV29-1,TRBJ1-2,CSAGGVAGYTF
TRBV20-1,TRBJ2-2,CSARDQGRHTGELFF
TRBV12-3/TRBV12-4,TRBJ1-6,CASRFDLGSSPLHF
TRBV7-2,TRBJ2-7,CASSSSGRAGQQYF
TRBV14,TRBJ2-7,CASSLSGTGPYEQYF
TRBV7-9,TRBJ2-6,CASSLDRGANVLTF